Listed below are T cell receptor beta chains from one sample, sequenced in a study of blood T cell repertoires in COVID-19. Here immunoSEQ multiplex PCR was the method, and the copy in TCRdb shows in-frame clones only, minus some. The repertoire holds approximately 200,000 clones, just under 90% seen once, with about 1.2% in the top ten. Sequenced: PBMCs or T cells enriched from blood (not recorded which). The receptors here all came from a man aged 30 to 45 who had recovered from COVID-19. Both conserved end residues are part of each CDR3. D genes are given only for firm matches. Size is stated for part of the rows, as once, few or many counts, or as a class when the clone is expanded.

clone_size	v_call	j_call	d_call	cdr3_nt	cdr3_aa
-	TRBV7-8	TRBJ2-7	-	TGTGCCAGCAGCTTAGATTCAGTGGACGAGCAGTACTTC	CASSLDSVDEQYF
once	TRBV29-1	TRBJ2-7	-	TGCAGCGTTGAAACATTCGACAGGGCCGGGGGCGAGCAGTACTTC	CSVETFDRAGGEQYF
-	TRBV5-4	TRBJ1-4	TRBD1	TGTGCCAGCAGCGGGACAGGGGGATTTAATGAAAAACTGTTTTTT	CASSGTGGFNEKLFF
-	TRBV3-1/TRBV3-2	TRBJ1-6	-	TGTGCCAGCAGGGCCGGGACTGAAAATTCACCCCTCCACTTT	CASRAGTENSPLHF
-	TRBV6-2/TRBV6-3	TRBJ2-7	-	TGTGCCAGCAGTTACGACTACTACGAGCAGTACTTC	CASSYDYYEQYF
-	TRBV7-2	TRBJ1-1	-	TGTGCCAGCAGGGTCCCCCGGGACAAAAACATGAACACTGAAGCTTTCTTT	CASRVPRDKNMNTEAFF
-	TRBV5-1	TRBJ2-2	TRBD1	TGCGCCAGCACACCGGACAGGGGGCAGGGCGGGGAGCTGTTTTTT	CASTPDRGQGGELFF
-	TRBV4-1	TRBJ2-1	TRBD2	TGCGCCAGCAGCCAACCAGGACTAGCGGGATTTTTAGTTAATGAGCAGTTCTTC	CASSQPGLAGFLVNEQFF
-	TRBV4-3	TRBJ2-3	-	TGCGCCAGCAGCCAGACAGCACCGGCTCATACGCAGTATTTT	CASSQTAPAHTQYF
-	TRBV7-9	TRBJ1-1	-	TGTGCCAGCAGCTTAGGACAGAACACTGAAGCTTTCTTT	CASSLGQNTEAFF
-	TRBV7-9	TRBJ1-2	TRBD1	TGTGCCAGCAGCTTAGCAAGGACAGGGCCTGGCTACACCTTC	CASSLARTGPGYTF
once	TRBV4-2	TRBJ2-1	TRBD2	TGTGCCAGCAGCCAAGATTACAGCGGGAGATCTTACAGTGAGCAGTTCTTC	CASSQDYSGRSYSEQFF
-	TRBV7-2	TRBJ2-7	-	TGTGCCAGCAGCATTCTACTAGGGCGCGAGCAGTACTTC	CASSILLGREQYF
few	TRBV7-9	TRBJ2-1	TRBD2	TGTGCCAGCAGCTTAATACCTAAAGCTAGCGGGAGCACGTATGAGCAGTTCTTC	CASSLIPKASGSTYEQFF
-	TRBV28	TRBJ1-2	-	TGTGCCAGCAGTTTCTCCAGGGACTATGGCTACACCTTC	CASSFSRDYGYTF
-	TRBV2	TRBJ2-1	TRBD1	TGTGCCAGCAGGACGACAGGGGTTTACAATGAGCAGTTCTTC	CASRTTGVYNEQFF